A single sample gave rise to the 4 T cell receptor beta chains below, sequenced in a study of T cells after yellow fever vaccination. From the 5' RACE reads, TCRdb called clonotypes with MiXCR, one entry per CDR3 protein. Here the sample spans 13,000 or so distinct CDR3 sequences, approximately 5% being singletons. Specimen: PBMCs, either bulk or a sorted T-cell subset (CD4+, CD8+, memory, or dextramer-sorted; not recorded which), collected 45 days after the yellow fever booster vaccination. These receptors all come from a man aged 30-40 years who received the YFV17D yellow fever vaccine.

V gene TRBV5-6 combines with J gene TRBJ2-7; either TRBD1 or TRBD2 may fit D (5 bases each). V shed 4 bases and J shed 6 bases, with 14 bases lying between them. Per the germline V gene, CDR1 is SGHDT and CDR2 is YYEEEE. This CDR3 spans 13 amino acids. The CDR3 DNA follows: TGTGCCAGCAGCCCTGGGACCCCCTGCGAGCAGTACTTC. Protein product: CASSPGTPCEQYF.

Concerning this clonotype: One base away lies a much larger clone, so this may be a sequencing read error. The rearrangement joins TRBV3-1 to TRBJ2-7, with TRBD1 as a possible D gene (7 bases). Trimming shortened V by 4 bases and J by 2 bases, and 15 bases separated the two germline ends. Per the germline V gene, CDR1 is LGHDT and CDR2 is YNNKEL (reference sequence). CDR3 length: 15 amino acids. The CDR3 DNA follows: TGTGCCAGCAGCCGTTGGGGGGACAGCACCTACGAGCAGTACTTC. Translated: CASSRWGDSTYEQYF.

A few counts support this clonotype. One base away lies a much larger clone, so this may be a sequencing read error. V is TRBV20-1 and J is TRBJ2-5; D is unresolved. Germline CDR1 DFQATT, CDR2 SNEGSKA (reference sequence). This CDR3 comprises 14 residues. CDR3 in DNA: TGCTGTGCTAGAGATCGAAGGGCCGGAGAGACCCAGTACTTC. Protein sequence: CCARDRRAGETQYF.

This clonotype was detected ten times or more. The chain couples TRBV4-2 to TRBJ1-1; D might be TRBD1 (6 bases). V was cut by 0 bases and J by 11 bases, with 13 bases left in between. CDR3 length: 13 residues. The V gene's germline CDR1 is LGHNA and CDR2 YNFKEQ. In DNA form, the CDR3 reads TGTGCCAGCAGCCAAGATTCGCCAGGGGCGGCTTTCTTT. This codes for CASSQDSPGAAFF.